These 30 T cell receptor beta chains were sequenced from one sample in a study of PD-1 blockade in classical Hodgkin lymphoma. The protocol was immunoSEQ multiplex PCR, while the TCRdb copy is restricted to in-frame clones and leaves out a portion. This sample carries about 50,000 clones, approximately 70% of them seen once, and the ten largest clones take 8% to 13%. There was relapse after autologous stem cell transplantation in every patient, and there was variation in brentuximab vedotin exposure. Specimen: peripheral blood mononuclear cells (PBMCs), collected at baseline. These receptors all stem from a human donor with classical Hodgkin lymphoma.

This clone showed up just once. CDR3 bases: TGTGCCAGCATGGATCTCACCGGGGAGCTGTTTTTT. Translation gives CASMDLTGELFF. This rearrangement joins TRBV6-5 to TRBJ2-2; D gene uncertain. V was cut by 7 bases and J by 4 bases, with 7 bases left in between. The CDR3 contains 12 residues. Germline assignment: CDR1 MNHEY and CDR2 SVGAGI.

CDR3 sequence reads: CASSPGGEGWGGYTF. Here the CDR3 DNA reads TGCGCCAGCAGCCCGGGGGGAGAGGGCTGGGGCGGCTACACCTTC. The chain carries TRBV5-1 and TRBJ1-2; D may be TRBD1 (5 bases). CDR1 is SGHRS, CDR2 YFSETQ, per germline. The CDR3 covers 15 residues. V gave up 4 bases and J gave up 8 bases, with 21 bases separating them.

This clone showed up just a few times. The V and J genes are TRBV7-3 and TRBJ2-1; a possible D gene is TRBD2 (5 bases). The V and J ends lost 5 bases and 0 bases respectively, with 14 bases between them. Germline V gene data show CDR1 as SGHTA and CDR2 as FQGTGA. This CDR3 is built from 16 residues. The CDR3 loop is CASSPNGGSSYNEQFF. The DNA for the CDR3 is TGTGCCAGCAGCCCTAATGGAGGAAGCTCCTACAATGAGCAGTTCTTC.

With regard to this clone: The conserved phenylalanine or tryptophan is not found at the CDR3 terminus, so this likely reflects a read error. This chain uses TRBV5-1 with TRBJ2-7; D unclear. V was pared by 2 bases and J by 0 bases, with 9 bases between. CDR3 length: 14 residues. From germline, CDR1 is SGHRS and CDR2 YFSETQ. The CDR3 DNA reads as TGCGCCAGCAGCTTTGGCAAGCCCTCCTACGAGCAGTACCTC. Its protein is CASSFGKPSYEQYL.

In this sample, this clone turned up once. V is TRBV14 and J is TRBJ2-3, with 9 positions matching TRBD2. Trimming at V came to 1 base and at J to 6 bases, leaving 5 bases not matched to a gene. The CDR3 sequence is 15 residues long. The germline V gene has CDR1 SGHDN and CDR2 FVKESK. CDR3 protein: CASSQVVAGGDTQYF. The CDR3 DNA sequence: TGTGCCAGCAGCCAAGTGGTGGCGGGGGGGGATACGCAGTATTTT. The full variable domain, with the rest looked up from reference TRBV14 and TRBJ2-3, is EAGVTQFPSHSVIEKGQTVTLRCDPISGHDNLYWYRRVMGKEIKFLLHFVKESKQDESGMPNNRFLAERTGGTYSTLKVQPAELEDSGVYFCASSQVVAGGDTQYFGPGTRLTVL.

This chain connects TRBV9 to TRBJ2-1, with D uncertain. This CDR3 is built from 11 residues. The germline V and J ends were trimmed by 0 bases and 8 bases, with 3 bases remaining between them. Germline V lookup: CDR1 SGDLS, CDR2 YYNGEE. The CDR3 spells CASSVDDEQFF. CDR3 in DNA: TGTGCCAGCAGCGTAGATGATGAGCAGTTCTTC. Drawing the rest from reference TRBV9 and TRBJ2-1, the complete variable domain is DSGVTQTPKHLITATGQRVTLRCSPRSGDLSVYWYQQSLDQGLQFLIQYYNGEERAKGNILERFSAQQFPDLHSELNLSSLELGDSALYFCASSVDDEQFFGPGTRLTVL.

The chain couples TRBV18 to TRBJ2-2; no clear D gene. The CDR3 is 14 residues long. V dropped 2 bases and J dropped 6 bases, with 10 bases sitting between them. CDR1 is KGHSH, CDR2 LQKENI, per germline. For the CDR3, the DNA is TGTGCCAGCTCACCAGCAGCCCTTGCCGGGGAGCTGTTTTTT. It codes for CASSPAALAGELFF.

V and J are TRBV28 and TRBJ2-1; 7 positions match TRBD1. With 5 bases clipped from V and 0 bases from J, the junction kept 7 bases outside the gene matches. Germline loops: CDR1 MDHEN, CDR2 SYDVKM. The CDR3 contains 16 residues. This chain's CDR3 is CASSPWTGGSYNEQFF. The CDR3 nucleotides read TGTGCCAGCAGTCCCTGGACAGGAGGCTCCTACAATGAGCAGTTCTTC.

This clone showed up just a few times. The V and J genes are TRBV19 and TRBJ2-2; no firm D call. The CDR3 totals 12 residues. Looked up from germline, CDR1 is LNHDA and CDR2 is SQIVND (reference sequence). Between the trimmed V and J ends, which lost 3 bases and 7 bases, there was a span of 6 bases. The DNA for the CDR3 is TGTGCCAGTAGTATGTTGAACGGGGAGCTGTTTTTT. Its translation: CASSMLNGELFF.

The rearrangement uses TRBV18 and TRBJ2-7; D possibly uses TRBD1 or TRBD2 (6 bases each). Germline V gene lookup returns CDR1 KGHSH and CDR2 LQKENI. V dropped 4 bases and J dropped 4 bases, with 14 bases sitting between them. This CDR3 has 14 residues. CDR3 residues: CASSQGGSGYEQYF. CDR3 coding DNA: TGTGCCAGCTCACAGGGGGGTTCAGGATACGAGCAGTACTTC.

J is TRBJ2-2 and V is TRBV27; TRBD1 matches at 11 bases. The CDR3 contains 16 residues. The germline CDR1 and CDR2 sequences are MNHEY and SMNVEV (reference sequence). Trimming removed 1 base from V and 5 bases from J; junction bases left unmatched: 3. In DNA form, the CDR3 reads TGTGCCAGCAGTTTATGGGGACAGGGGGGTACCGGGGAGCTGTTTTTT. It encodes CASSLWGQGGTGELFF.

The chain recombines TRBV5-1 with TRBJ2-7; a possible D gene is TRBD2 (5 bases). CDR3 size: 11 residues. Germline CDR1 is SGHRS and CDR2 is YFSETQ. V was trimmed by 0 bases and J by 7 bases, leaving 5 bases between them. The CDR3 protein is CASSLGGEQYF. The CDR3 DNA reads as TGCGCCAGCAGCTTGGGAGGGGAGCAGTACTTC.

V is TRBV23-1 and J is TRBJ1-1; no definite D call. TRBV23-1 is given ORF status, its function remaining uncertain. CDR3 length: 15 residues. Trimming took 0 bases from V and 6 from J, leaving 14 bases between them. The CDR3 reads CASSQSSGVNSEAFF. For the CDR3, the DNA is TGCGCCAGCAGTCAATCAAGCGGGGTTAACTCTGAAGCTTTCTTT.

This rearrangement joins TRBV18 to TRBJ2-1; a weak D match, TRBD1 (6 bases). V was trimmed by 2 bases and J by 4 bases, leaving 12 bases between them. Per germline, CDR1 KGHSH and CDR2 LQKENI. This CDR3 has 15 amino acids. CDR3 nucleotides: TGTGCCAGCTCACCAACTAGGGGGAGTTACAATGAGCAGTTCTTC. Its protein product is CASSPTRGSYNEQFF.

J is TRBJ2-1 and V is TRBV7-3; D perhaps matches TRBD1 (5 bases). Germline loops: CDR1 SGHTA, CDR2 FQGTGA. The CDR3 length is 13 residues. With 5 bases removed from V and 5 bases from J, the gap between germline ends came to 10 bases. CDR3 sequence: CASSIGHDNEQFF. The DNA for the CDR3 is TGTGCCAGCAGCATAGGACACGACAATGAGCAGTTCTTC.

The CDR3 coding sequence is TGTGCCAGCAGCTTGGTTTTGGCGCCTGGAAACACCATATATTTT. This translates into CASSLVLAPGNTIYF. This chain connects TRBV5-6 to TRBJ1-3; D not certain. This CDR3 is 15 amino acids long. CDR1 SGHDT and CDR2 YYEEEE come from the germline V gene. With 0 bases removed from V and 2 bases from J, the gap between germline ends came to 9 bases. Together with reference TRBV5-6 and TRBJ1-3, the CDR3 gives the full variable domain: DAGVTQSPTHLIKTRGQQVTLRCSPKSGHDTVSWYQQALGQGPQFIFQYYEEEERQRGNFPDRFSGHQFPNYSSELNVNALLLGDSALYLCASSLVLAPGNTIYFGEGSWLTVV.

To note about this clone: Distinct nucleotide sequences in the sample also encode this CDR3. The chain is built from TRBV5-1 and TRBJ1-2; 8 nucleotides agree with TRBD1. The CDR3 covers 13 residues. With 2 bases clipped from V and 4 bases from J, the junction kept 1 base outside the gene matches. Germline V gives CDR1 SGHRS, CDR2 YFSETQ. The CDR3 coding sequence is TGCGCCAGCAGCTTACAGGGGGGCTATGGCTACACCTTC. Residues: CASSLQGGYGYTF.

The gene calls are TRBV7-6 and TRBJ2-1, with D uncertain. Germline V lookup: CDR1 SGHVS, CDR2 FNYEAQ. The ends were cut back, 5 bases at V and 6 bases at J, with 8 bases in the middle. The CDR3 has 12 residues. The CDR3 sequence is CASSPWANEQFF. CDR3 DNA: TGTGCCAGCAGCCCTTGGGCCAATGAGCAGTTCTTC. The full variable domain, its missing parts supplied by reference TRBV7-6 and TRBJ2-1, is GAGVSQSPRYKVTKRGQDVALRCDPISGHVSLYWYRQALGQGPEFLTYFNYEAQQDKSGLPNDRFSAERPEGSISTLTIQRTEQRDSAMYRCASSPWANEQFFGPGTRLTVL.

This clone was seen more than once but under ten times. The chain is built from TRBV15 and TRBJ1-2; D is unclear. Germline V gives CDR1 LNHNV, CDR2 YYDKDF (reference sequence). V shed 5 bases and J shed 1 base, with 14 bases lying between them. CDR3 length equals 15 residues. The CDR3 nucleotides read TGTGCCACCAGCGCCCGGTCTCCAATTAACTATGGCTACACCTTC. It codes for CATSARSPINYGYTF.

This clone has a handful of counts. The chain has TRBV10-3 and TRBJ1-3, with D unresolved. This CDR3 has 14 residues. The germline gives CDR1 ENHRY, CDR2 SYGVKD. The V end lost 3 bases, the J end lost 4 bases, and 10 bases lay between the germline ends. Written as DNA, the CDR3 is TGTGCCATCAGTGATTCGGCCGGGGGAAACACCATATATTTT. Encoded protein: CAISDSAGGNTIYF.

The rearrangement joins TRBV5-1 to TRBJ2-5, with D perhaps matching TRBD1 or TRBD2 (5 bases each). Germline assignment: CDR1 SGHRS and CDR2 YFSETQ. The CDR3 totals 14 residues. The germline V and J ends were trimmed by 7 bases and 3 bases, with 16 bases remaining between them. CDR3 DNA sequence: TGCGCCAGCCGCGGGCTAGAAGGGGAAGAGACCCAGTACTTC. Its protein is CASRGLEGEETQYF.

This clone was seen just once. The V gene is TRBV28, the J gene TRBJ1-6, with a tentative D call TRBD1 (6 bases). Germline V gene data show CDR1 as MDHEN and CDR2 as SYDVKM. V lost 0 bases and J 8 bases, leaving 14 bases between the germline ends. The length of the CDR3 is 16 residues. The CDR3 sequence: CASSLWSAGADSPLHF. CDR3 bases: TGTGCCAGCAGTTTATGGTCGGCAGGGGCGGATTCACCCCTCCACTTT.

The chain couples TRBV6-1 to TRBJ2-3, with 12 nucleotides matching TRBD1. From germline, CDR1 is MNHNS and CDR2 SASEGT. Trimming removed 0 bases from V and 7 bases from J; junction bases left unmatched: 8. This CDR3 region has 17 residues. The CDR3, as DNA: TGTGCCAGCAGTGAAGCGCCGGGACAGGGGGCTGCAAATACGCAGTATTTT. It yields the protein CASSEAPGQGAANTQYF.

The chain joins TRBV6-5 to TRBJ2-7, with TRBD1 identical over 7 bases. Per the germline V gene, CDR1 is MNHEY and CDR2 is SVGAGI. The J segment lost 5 bases and the V segment lost 2 bases, leaving 9 bases of the junction unmatched. The CDR3 totals 15 residues. CDR3 in DNA: TGTGCCAGCAGTTACGACCGGGACAGTAAAAACGAGCAGTACTTC. Its translation: CASSYDRDSKNEQYF.

The chain uses TRBV19 and TRBJ2-1; 8 nucleotides match TRBD2. CDR3 length: 14 amino acids. With V trimmed by 7 bases and J by 7 bases, 9 bases remained unmatched. The germline V gene has CDR1 LNHDA and CDR2 SQIVND (reference sequence). The CDR3 bases are TGTGCCAGTAAGGCGGGGGGTCGAAGAAATGAGCAGTTCTTC. The encoded protein is CASKAGGRRNEQFF. Full variable domain (missing parts from reference TRBV19 and TRBJ2-1): DGGITQSPKYLFRKEGQNVTLSCEQNLNHDAMYWYRQDPGQGLRLIYYSQIVNDFQKGDIAEGYSVSREKKESFPLTVTSAQKNPTAFYLCASKAGGRRNEQFFGPGTRLTVL.

The CDR3: CASSLERKYEQYF. The CDR3 DNA reads as TGTGCCAGCAGCTTAGAACGGAAGTACGAGCAGTACTTC. The chain joins TRBV7-2 to TRBJ2-7; D gene ambiguous. Deletions cut 1 base from V and 4 bases from J, with 8 bases between. The CDR3 has 13 residues. The V gene's germline CDR1 is SGHTA and CDR2 FQGNSA. Drawing the rest from reference TRBV7-2 and TRBJ2-7, the complete variable domain is GAGVSQSPSNKVTEKGKDVELRCDPISGHTALYWYRQSLGQGLEFLIYFQGNSAPDKSGLPSDRFSAERTGGSVSTLTIQRTQQEDSAVYLCASSLERKYEQYFGPGTRLTVT.

The V call is TRBV5-6, the J call TRBJ2-7; a weak D match, TRBD2 (6 bases). This CDR3 spans 13 amino acids. Trimming took 4 bases from V and 6 from J, leaving 14 bases between them. The germline V gene has CDR1 SGHDT and CDR2 YYEEEE. The CDR3 sequence: CASSPRGSVEQYF. The DNA for the CDR3 is TGTGCCAGCAGCCCCCGGGGGTCTGTCGAGCAGTACTTC.

As DNA, the CDR3 is TGTGCCAGCGGATTCACCCCCCAGGGGACTAACTATGGCTACACCTTC. Amino acids: CASGFTPQGTNYGYTF. This chain connects TRBV27 to TRBJ1-2; possible D gene TRBD1, 6 bases. In germline, CDR1 is MNHEY, CDR2 SMNVEV (reference sequence). The CDR3 totals 16 residues. V was pared by 8 bases and J by 0 bases, with 19 bases between.

This clone was seen once. V gene TRBV7-6 combines with J gene TRBJ2-3, with unresolved D. Deletions cut 1 base from V and 4 bases from J, with 9 bases between. Germline V gene data show CDR1 as SGHVS and CDR2 as FNYEAQ. This CDR3 is built from 14 residues. CDR3 sequence (DNA): TGTGCCAGCAGCTTAGGTACTTACCCAGATACGCAGTATTTT. It translates to CASSLGTYPDTQYF. Complete variable domain (other parts from reference TRBV7-6 and TRBJ2-3): GAGVSQSPRYKVTKRGQDVALRCDPISGHVSLYWYRQALGQGPEFLTYFNYEAQQDKSGLPNDRFSAERPEGSISTLTIQRTEQRDSAMYRCASSLGTYPDTQYFGPGTRLTVL.

The genes are TRBV19 and TRBJ1-3; D unclear. This CDR3 comprises 17 residues. Trimming took off 3 bases at V and 4 bases at J, with 19 bases between the two ends. Germline loops: CDR1 LNHDA, CDR2 SQIVND (reference sequence). The CDR3 DNA reads TGTGCCAGTAGTATCGAGGCGGCACGACGACCAGGAAACACCATATATTTT. Residues: CASSIEAARRPGNTIYF.